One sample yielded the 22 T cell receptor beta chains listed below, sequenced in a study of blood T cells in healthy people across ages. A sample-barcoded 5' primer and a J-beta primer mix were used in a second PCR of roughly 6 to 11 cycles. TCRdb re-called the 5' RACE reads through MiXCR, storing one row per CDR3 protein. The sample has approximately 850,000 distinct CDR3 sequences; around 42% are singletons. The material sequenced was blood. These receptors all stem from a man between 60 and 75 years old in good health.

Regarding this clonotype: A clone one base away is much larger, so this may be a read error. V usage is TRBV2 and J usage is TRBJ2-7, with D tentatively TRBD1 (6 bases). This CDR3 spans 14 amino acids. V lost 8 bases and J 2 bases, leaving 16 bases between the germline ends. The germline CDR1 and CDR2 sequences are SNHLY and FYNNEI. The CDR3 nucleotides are TGTGCCAGCGGTCCAGGACAGAGAGCCTACGAGCAGTACTTC. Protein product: CASGPGQRAYEQYF.

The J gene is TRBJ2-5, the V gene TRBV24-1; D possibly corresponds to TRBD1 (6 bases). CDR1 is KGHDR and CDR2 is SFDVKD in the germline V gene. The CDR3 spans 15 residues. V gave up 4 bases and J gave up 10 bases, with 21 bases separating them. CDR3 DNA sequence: TGTGCCACCAGTGACCGTCCGGGGACACTTTCCTACCAGTACTTC. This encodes CATSDRPGTLSYQYF.

DNA of the CDR3: TGCGCCAGCAGTCCCGACAGGGCCTTTTATGGCTACACCTTC. Its protein is CASSPDRAFYGYTF. V is TRBV5-1 and J is TRBJ1-2, with 7 bases aligning to TRBD1. Germline trimming cut 5 bases from V and 5 bases from J; bases unmatched to any gene: 9. Per the germline V gene, CDR1 is SGHRS and CDR2 is YFSETQ. The CDR3 length is 14 residues.

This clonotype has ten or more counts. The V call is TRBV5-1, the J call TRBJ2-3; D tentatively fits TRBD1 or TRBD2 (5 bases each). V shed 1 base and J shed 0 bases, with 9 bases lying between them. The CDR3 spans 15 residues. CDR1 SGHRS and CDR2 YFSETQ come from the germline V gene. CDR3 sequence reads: CASSLRGPSTDTQYF. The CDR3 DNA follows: TGCGCCAGCAGCTTGAGGGGACCTAGCACAGATACGCAGTATTTT.

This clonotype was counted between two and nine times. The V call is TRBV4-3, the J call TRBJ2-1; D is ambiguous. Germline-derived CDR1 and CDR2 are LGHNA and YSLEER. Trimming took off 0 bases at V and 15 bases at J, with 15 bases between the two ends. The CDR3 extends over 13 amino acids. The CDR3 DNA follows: TGCGCCAGCAGCCAAGATTCAAGGGCGGATCGGTTCTTC. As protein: CASSQDSRADRFF.

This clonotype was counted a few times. CDR3: CSASPGGSAETQYF. The CDR3 nucleotides read TGCAGTGCTAGTCCGGGGGGTAGCGCGGAGACCCAGTACTTC. The rearrangement joins TRBV20-1 to TRBJ2-5, with 7 bases identical to TRBD2. The length of the CDR3 is 14 residues. V trimming: 3 bases; J trimming: 5 bases; junction bases outside the gene matches: 9. Germline CDR1 reads DFQATT; CDR2 reads SNEGSKA (reference sequence).

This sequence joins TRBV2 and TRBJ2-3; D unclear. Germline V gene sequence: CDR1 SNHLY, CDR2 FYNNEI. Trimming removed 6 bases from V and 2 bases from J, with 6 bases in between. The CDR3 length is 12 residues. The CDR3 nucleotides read TGTGCCAGCAGGGAAAACACAGATACGCAGTATTTT. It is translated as CASRENTDTQYF.

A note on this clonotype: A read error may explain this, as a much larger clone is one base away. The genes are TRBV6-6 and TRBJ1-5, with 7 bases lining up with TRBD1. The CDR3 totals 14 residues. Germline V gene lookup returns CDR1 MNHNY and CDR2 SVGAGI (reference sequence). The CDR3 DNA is TGTGCCACCCTAGACAGGGTTGGCAATCGGCCCCAGCATTTT. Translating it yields CATLDRVGNRPQHF.

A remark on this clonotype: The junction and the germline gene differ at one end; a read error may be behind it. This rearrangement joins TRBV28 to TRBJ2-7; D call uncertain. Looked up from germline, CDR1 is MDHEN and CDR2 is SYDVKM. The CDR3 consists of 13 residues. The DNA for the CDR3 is TGTGCTAGCAGTTCCCTCCAGCTGTACGAGCAGTACTTC. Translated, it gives CASSSLQLYEQYF.

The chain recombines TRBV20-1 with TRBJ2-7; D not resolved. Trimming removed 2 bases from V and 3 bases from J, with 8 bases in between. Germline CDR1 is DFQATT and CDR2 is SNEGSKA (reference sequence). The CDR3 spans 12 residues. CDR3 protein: CSARIGHYEQYF. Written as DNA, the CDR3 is TGCAGTGCTAGAATTGGTCACTACGAGCAGTACTTC.

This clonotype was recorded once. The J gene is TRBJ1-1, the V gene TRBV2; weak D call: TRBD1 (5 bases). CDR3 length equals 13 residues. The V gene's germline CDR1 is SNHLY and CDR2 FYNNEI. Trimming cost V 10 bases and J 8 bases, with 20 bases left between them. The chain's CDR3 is CATGLTEVTEAFF. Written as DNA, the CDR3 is TGTGCCACTGGATTGACAGAGGTCACGGAAGCTTTCTTT.

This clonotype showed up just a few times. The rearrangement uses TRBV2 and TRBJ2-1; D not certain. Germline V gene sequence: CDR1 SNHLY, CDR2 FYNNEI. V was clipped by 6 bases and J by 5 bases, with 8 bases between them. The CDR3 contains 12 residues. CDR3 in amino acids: CASRKDDNEQFF. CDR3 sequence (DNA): TGTGCCAGCAGAAAGGACGACAATGAGCAGTTCTTC.

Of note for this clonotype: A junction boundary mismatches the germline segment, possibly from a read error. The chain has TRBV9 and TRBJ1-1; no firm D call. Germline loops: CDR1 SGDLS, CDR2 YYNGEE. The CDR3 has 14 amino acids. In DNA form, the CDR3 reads TGTGCCAGCAGCGTAGAAGGGCGCCCCACTGAGGCTTTCTTT. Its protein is CASSVEGRPTEAFF.

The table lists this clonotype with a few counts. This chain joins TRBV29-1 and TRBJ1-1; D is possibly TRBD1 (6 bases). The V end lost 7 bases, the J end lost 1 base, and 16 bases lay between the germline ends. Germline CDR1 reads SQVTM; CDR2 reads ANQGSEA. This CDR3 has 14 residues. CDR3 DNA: TGCAGCGCTGACTGGGGACATCGGAACACTGAAGCTTTCTTT. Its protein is CSADWGHRNTEAFF.

The CDR3 DNA reads as TGTGCCAGCAGCTTAGGTGGGACAGGGGAAAACATTCAGTACTTC. Translating gives CASSLGGTGENIQYF. The J gene is TRBJ2-4, the V gene TRBV7-2, with 10 bases identical to TRBD1. Germline CDR1 and CDR2: SGHTA and FQGNSA. Trimming at V came to 1 base and at J to 5 bases, leaving 2 bases not matched to a gene. The CDR3 is 15 residues long.

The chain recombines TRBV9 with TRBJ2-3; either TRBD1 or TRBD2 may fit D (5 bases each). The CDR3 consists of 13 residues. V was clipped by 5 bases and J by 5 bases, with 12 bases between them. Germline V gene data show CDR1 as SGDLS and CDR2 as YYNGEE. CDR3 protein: CASSWGSGDTQYF. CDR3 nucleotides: TGTGCCAGCAGTTGGGGGAGTGGAGATACGCAGTATTTT.

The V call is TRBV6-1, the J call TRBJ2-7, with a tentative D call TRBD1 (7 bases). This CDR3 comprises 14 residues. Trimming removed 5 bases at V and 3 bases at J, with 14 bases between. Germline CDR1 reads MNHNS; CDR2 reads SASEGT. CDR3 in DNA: TGTGCCAGCAGTTTCGGGGGACAGTTCTACGAGCAGTACTTC. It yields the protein CASSFGGQFYEQYF.

The CDR3 is CASSHSSDHEQFF. CDR3 DNA: TGTGCCAGCAGCCACTCTAGCGACCATGAGCAGTTCTTC. The genes are TRBV3-1 and TRBJ2-1, with D possibly matching TRBD2 (6 bases). CDR3 length equals 13 residues. CDR1 is LGHDT and CDR2 is YNNKEL in the germline V gene (reference sequence). With 3 bases removed from V and 8 bases from J, the gap between germline ends came to 11 bases.

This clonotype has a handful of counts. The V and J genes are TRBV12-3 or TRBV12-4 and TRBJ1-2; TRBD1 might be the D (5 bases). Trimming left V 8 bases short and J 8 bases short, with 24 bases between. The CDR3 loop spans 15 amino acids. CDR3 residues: CASLRPSGLPGGYTF. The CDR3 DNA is TGTGCCAGCTTACGACCTTCGGGACTCCCTGGCGGCTACACCTTC.

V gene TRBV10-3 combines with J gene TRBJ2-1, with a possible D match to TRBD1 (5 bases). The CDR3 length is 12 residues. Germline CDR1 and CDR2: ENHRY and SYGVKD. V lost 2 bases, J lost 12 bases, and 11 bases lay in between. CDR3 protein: CAISEGASVQFF. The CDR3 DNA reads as TGTGCCATCAGTGAGGGGGCTTCAGTGCAGTTCTTC.

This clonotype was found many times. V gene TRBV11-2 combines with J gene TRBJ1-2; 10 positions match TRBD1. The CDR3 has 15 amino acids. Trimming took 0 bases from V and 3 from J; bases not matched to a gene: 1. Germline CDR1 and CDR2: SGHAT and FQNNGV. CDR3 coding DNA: TGTGCCAGCAGCTTAGAAGGGACAGGGGACTATGGCTACACCTTC. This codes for CASSLEGTGDYGYTF. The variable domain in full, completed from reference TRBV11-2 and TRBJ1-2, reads EAGVAQSPRYKIIEKRQSVAFWCNPISGHATLYWYQQILGQGPKLLIQFQNNGVVDDSQLPKDRFSAERLKGVDSTLKIQPAKLEDSAVYLCASSLEGTGDYGYTFGSGTRLTVV.

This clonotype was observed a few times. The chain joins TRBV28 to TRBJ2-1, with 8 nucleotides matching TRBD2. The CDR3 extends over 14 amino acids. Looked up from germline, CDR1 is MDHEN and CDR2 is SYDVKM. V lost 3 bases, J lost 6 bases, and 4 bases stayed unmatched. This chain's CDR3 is CASSFGGGSNEQFF. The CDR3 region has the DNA TGTGCCAGCAGTTTCGGCGGGGGGTCCAATGAGCAGTTCTTC.